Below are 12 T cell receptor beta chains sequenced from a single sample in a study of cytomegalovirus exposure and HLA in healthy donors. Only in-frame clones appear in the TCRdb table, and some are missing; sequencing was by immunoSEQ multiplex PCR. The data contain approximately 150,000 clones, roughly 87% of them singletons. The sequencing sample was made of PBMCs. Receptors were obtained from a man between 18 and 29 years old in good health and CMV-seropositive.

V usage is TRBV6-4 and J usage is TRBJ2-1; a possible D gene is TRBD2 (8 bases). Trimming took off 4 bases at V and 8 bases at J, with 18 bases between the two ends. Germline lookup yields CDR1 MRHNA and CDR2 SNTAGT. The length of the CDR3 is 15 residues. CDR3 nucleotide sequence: TGTGCCAGCAGTGGAAAAGCGGGAGACAGGGATGAGCAGTTCTTC. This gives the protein CASSGKAGDRDEQFF.

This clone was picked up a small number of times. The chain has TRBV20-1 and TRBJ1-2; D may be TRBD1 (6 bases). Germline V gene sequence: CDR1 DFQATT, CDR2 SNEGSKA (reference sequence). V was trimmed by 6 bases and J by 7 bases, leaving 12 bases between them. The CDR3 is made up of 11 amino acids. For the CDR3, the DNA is TGCAGTGCAGGGACATCCCGTGGCTACACCTTC. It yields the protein CSAGTSRGYTF.

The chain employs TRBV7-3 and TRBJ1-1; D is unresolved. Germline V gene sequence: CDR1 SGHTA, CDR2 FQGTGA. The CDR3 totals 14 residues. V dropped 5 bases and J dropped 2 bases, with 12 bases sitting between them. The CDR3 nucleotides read TGTGCCAGCAGCCCCGGCGGGGAAAACACTGAAGCTTTCTTT. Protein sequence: CASSPGGENTEAFF.

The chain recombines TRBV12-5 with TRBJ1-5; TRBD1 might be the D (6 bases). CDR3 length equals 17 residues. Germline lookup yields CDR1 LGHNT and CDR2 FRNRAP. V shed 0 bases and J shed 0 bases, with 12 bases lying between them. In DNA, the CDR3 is TGTGCTAGTGGTTTGGTACAGGGTGGATTTAGCAATCAGCCCCAGCATTTT. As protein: CASGLVQGGFSNQPQHF.

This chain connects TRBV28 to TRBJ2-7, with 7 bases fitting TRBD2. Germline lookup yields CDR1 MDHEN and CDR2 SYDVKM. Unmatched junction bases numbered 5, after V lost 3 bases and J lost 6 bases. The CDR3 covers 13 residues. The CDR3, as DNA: TGTGCCAGCAGTTTCGCGGGGGTTCCCGAGCAGTACTTC. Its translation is CASSFAGVPEQYF.

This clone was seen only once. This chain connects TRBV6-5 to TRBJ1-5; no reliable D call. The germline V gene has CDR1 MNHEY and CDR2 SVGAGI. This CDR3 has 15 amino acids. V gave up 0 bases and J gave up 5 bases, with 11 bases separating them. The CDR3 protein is CASSYSRGGDQPQHF. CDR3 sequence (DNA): TGTGCCAGCAGTTACTCCCGGGGAGGAGATCAGCCCCAGCATTTT.

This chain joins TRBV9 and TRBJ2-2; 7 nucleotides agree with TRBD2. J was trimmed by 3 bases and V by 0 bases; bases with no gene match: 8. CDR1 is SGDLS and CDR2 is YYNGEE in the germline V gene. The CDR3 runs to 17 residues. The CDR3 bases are TGTGCCAGCAGCGTAGATTTGGCTAGCGGATACACCGGGGAGCTGTTTTTT. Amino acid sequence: CASSVDLASGYTGELFF.

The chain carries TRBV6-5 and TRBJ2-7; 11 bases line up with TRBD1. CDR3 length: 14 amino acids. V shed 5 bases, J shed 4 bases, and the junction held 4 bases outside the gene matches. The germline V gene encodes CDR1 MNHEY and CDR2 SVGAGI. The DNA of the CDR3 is TGTGCCAGCAGTGAAGGGACAGGGGGTTACGAGCAGTACTTC. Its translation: CASSEGTGGYEQYF.

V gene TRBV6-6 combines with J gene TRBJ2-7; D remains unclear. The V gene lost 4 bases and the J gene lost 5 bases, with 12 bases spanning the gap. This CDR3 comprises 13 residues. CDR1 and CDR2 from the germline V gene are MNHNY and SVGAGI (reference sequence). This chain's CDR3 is CASSSGSHHEQYF. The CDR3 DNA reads TGTGCCAGCAGTTCCGGGTCCCACCACGAGCAGTACTTC.

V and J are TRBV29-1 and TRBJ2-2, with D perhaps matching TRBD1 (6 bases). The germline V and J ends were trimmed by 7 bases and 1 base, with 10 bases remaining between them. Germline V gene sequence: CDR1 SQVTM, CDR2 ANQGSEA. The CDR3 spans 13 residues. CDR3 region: CSAGQKNTGELFF. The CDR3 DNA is TGCAGCGCCGGACAGAAGAACACCGGGGAGCTGTTTTTT.

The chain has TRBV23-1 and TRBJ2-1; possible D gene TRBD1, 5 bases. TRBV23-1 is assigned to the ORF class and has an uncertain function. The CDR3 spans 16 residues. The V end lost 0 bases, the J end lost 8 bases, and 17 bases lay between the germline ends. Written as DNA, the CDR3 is TGCGCCAGCAGTCAATCCTTTGGACATTTGCGGCATGAGCAGTTCTTC. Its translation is CASSQSFGHLRHEQFF.

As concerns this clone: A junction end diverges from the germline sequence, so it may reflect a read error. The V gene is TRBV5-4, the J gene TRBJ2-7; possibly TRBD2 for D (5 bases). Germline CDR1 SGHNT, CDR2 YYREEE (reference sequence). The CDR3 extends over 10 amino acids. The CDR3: CARAPEGRCF. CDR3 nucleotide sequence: TGTGCCAGGGCCCCTGAGGGAAGGTGCTTC.